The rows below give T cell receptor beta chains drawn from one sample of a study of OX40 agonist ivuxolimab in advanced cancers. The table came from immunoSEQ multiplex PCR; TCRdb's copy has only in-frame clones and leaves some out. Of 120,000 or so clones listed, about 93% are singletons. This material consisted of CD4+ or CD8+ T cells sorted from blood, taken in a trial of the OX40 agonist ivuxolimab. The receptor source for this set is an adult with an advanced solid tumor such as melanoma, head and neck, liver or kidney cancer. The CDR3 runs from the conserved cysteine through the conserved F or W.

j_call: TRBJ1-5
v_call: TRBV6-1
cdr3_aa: CASSGDGKYQPQHF

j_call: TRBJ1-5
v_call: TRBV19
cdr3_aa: CASREGGPQPQHF

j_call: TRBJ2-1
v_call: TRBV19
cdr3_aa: CASSMKSLGEQFF

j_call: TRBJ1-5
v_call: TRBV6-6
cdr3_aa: CASSYSRRVPNQPQHF

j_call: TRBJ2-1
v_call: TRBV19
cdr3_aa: CASRLKDRGITNEQFF

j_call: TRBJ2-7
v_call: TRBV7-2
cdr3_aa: CASSLTRYEQYF

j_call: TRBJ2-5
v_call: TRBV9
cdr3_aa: CASSRYTGQQETQYF

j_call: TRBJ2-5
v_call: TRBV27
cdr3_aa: CASSAHRDPGGETQYF

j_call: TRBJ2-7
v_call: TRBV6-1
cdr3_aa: CASSELYQGYEQYF

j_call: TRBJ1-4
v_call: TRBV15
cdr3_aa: CATSRGVNEKLFF

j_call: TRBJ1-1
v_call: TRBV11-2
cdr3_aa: CASSLEGIGEAFF

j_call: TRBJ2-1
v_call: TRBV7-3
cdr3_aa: CASSLDGGPGNEQFF

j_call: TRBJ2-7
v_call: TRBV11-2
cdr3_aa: CASSSLDNSIPYEQYF

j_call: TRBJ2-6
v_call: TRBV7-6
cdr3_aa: CASSSGLSGANVLTF

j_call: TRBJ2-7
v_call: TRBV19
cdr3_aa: CASSIRGVSYEQYF

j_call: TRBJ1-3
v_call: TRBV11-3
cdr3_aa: CASSTSGLSGNTIYF

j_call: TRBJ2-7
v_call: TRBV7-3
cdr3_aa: CASSLAHSYEQYF

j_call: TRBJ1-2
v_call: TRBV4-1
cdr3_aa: CASSQGLSPGRGNYGYTF

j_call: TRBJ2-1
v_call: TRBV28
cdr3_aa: CASSSPVNEQFF

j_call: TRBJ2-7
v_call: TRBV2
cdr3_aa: CASSVGDYEQYF

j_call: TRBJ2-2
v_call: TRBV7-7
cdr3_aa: CASSLMSLSGELFF

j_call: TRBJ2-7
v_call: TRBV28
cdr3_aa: CASSHGSGEQYF

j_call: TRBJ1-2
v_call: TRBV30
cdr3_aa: CAWTNRTGLGYGYTF

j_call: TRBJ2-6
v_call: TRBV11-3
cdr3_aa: CASSSGTGAGANVLTF

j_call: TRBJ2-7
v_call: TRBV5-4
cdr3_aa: CASSPGGASGSKNIYEQYF

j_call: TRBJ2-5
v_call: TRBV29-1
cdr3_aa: CSVHLGSGETQYF

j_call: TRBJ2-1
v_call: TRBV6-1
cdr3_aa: CASSHRAGRSGFF

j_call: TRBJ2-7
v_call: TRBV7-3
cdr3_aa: CASSFTASYEQYF

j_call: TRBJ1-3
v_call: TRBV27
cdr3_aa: CASKRQGGPGNTIYF

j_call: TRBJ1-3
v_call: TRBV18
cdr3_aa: CASSPLESSGNTIYF

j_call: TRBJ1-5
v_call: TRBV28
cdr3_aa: CATLPGNQPQHF

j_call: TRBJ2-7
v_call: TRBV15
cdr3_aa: CATSRGRQGAGEQYF

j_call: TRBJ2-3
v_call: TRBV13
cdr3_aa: CASRAASTDTQYF

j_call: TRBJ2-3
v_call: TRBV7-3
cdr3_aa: CASSSSGRTDTQYF